This TCR beta chain emerged from a study of control samples from healthy donors and cancer patients. Libraries were prepared by immunoSEQ multiplex PCR; TCRdb keeps only in-frame clonotypes and omits some of them. The sample includes about 120,000 clones, about nine tenths of them seen just once. V lost 3 bases, J lost 1 base, and 3 bases stayed unmatched. Germline V gene lookup returns CDR1 SGHRS and CDR2 YFSETQ. CDR3 length: 15 amino acids. Material: blood. This chain uses TRBV5-1 with TRBJ2-4, with 8 bases aligning to TRBD1. This sequence was found in a man aged 35 to 55 in good health. CDR3 bases: TGCGCCAGCAGCTCGGACAGGGTTGCCAAAAACATTCAGTACTTC. This encodes CASSSDRVAKNIQYF.